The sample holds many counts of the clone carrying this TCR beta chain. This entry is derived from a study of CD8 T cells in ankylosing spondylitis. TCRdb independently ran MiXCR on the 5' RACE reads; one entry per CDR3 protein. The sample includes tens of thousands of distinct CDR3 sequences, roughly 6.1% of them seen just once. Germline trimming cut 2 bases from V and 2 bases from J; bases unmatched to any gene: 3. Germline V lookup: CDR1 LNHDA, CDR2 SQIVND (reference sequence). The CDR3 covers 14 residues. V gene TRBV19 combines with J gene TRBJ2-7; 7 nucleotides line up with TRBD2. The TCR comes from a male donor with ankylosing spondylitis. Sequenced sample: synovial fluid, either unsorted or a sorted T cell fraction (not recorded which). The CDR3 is CASSIRGSPYEQYF. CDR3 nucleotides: TGTGCCAGTAGTATACGCGGGAGCCCCTACGAGCAGTACTTC.